Reported below is one TCR beta chain. The record originates from a study of blood T cell repertoires in COVID-19. Study context: The United States, Italy and Spain supplied acute and convalescent COVID-19 samples. Sample material is recorded as cDNA or gDNA derived from T cells, B-cell-depleted T cells, or PBMCs.

In the original workflow: Amplification of reference gene primers was used by the study to estimate nucleated cell counts. Only in-frame clones appear in the TCRdb table, and some are missing; sequencing was by immunoSEQ multiplex PCR. That table supplies the V and J calls and clone size; D and trimming were determined from the DNA. The sample lists under 200,000 clones; approximately 85% were seen once. The CDR3 sequence is 15 residues long. Germline lookup yields CDR1 SGHTA and CDR2 FQGNSA. The V gene end was trimmed by 5 bases and the J gene end by 4 bases; junction bases not matched to a gene: 10.

Sequenced input: peripheral blood. This TCR came from a man in his 60s who had recovered from COVID-19. V usage is TRBV7-2 and J usage is TRBJ2-7, with TRBD1 matching 8 bases. The CDR3 DNA is TGTGCCAGCAGCCAGGGGGCCTCTGAACATTACGAGCAGTACTTC. Translated, it gives CASSQGASEHYEQYF.